This entry describes one TCR beta chain. It lacks a known antigen. It has no much larger one-base neighbor in the sample; base qualities were not kept. V is cut back by 7 bases and J by 0 bases, with 8 bases in the junction unmatched. CDR1 and CDR2 (SGHAT, FQNNGV) derive from the germline V gene. The CDR3 runs 15 amino acids, cysteine and phenylalanine included. The CDR3 DNA has 45 bases and is translated from base 1. Library preparation was by the immunoSEQ multiplex PCR assay. TCRdb's version of the immuneACCESS table is confined to in-frame rearrangements and falls short of the full clone set. An unresolved V gene accounts for under half of the shortfall where checked; the remainder is of unknown origin. This sample lists roughly 75,000 clones; more than 80% were detected once. Around 0.72% of the sample is taken by the ten largest. The entry originates in a study of radiotherapy plus CTLA-4 blockade in lung cancer (dated by TCRdb to about 2018). Study-wide context: Among enrolled patients, 15% to 20% had an objective response and 30% to 35% reached disease control. Overall study outcomes, separate from this receptor: Increased serum interferon-beta after radiation, together with early dynamic changes in blood T cell clones, were reported to be the strongest predictors of response. After treatment with radiotherapy and ipilimumab, TCR clones that originated in tumors expanded in peripheral blood.

In this study, focal radiation therapy paired with CTLA-4 blockade (ipilimumab) was tested in patients who had chemo-refractory metastatic non-small-cell lung cancer. Rearrangement joined TRBV11-2 to TRBJ1-2, with 7 bases aligning to TRBD1. The source is a human donor with non-small cell lung cancer who had stable disease on radiotherapy plus ipilimumab. The sample consisted of peripheral blood, taken from a patient treated with radiotherapy plus ipilimumab. The CDR3 loop reads CASTRGGSANYGYTF. The nucleotides read TGTGCCAGCACCAGGGGGGGAAGCGCTAACTATGGCTACACCTTC.